The clone carrying this TCR beta chain was counted a few times. Its antigen remains unknown. The sample originates from a study of cytomegalovirus exposure and HLA in healthy donors. Study-wide results and limits: Listed as cytomegalovirus-associated were more than 150 TCR beta chains. Based on reports, TCR beta sequences accurately predicted HLA-A and HLA-B alleles for most subjects.

The PCR had 60 Vbeta and 13 Jbeta primers. Assay used: immunoSEQ multiplex PCR; TCRdb lists only in-frame clones, some missing. In the table there are 100,000 to 150,000 clones, 81% of which are singletons. The clonotype originates from a man between 18 and 35 years old in good health and CMV-seronegative. The sample comprised PBMCs.

The CDR3 nucleotides read TGTGCCAGCAGCTTGCAGACAGGCAGCACTGAAGCTTTCTTT. It yields the protein CASSLQTGSTEAFF. The chain recombines TRBV5-6 with TRBJ1-1, with D perhaps matching TRBD1 (6 bases). Germline values: CDR1 SGHDT, CDR2 YYEEEE. The germline V and J ends were trimmed by 1 base and 4 bases, with 11 bases remaining between them. The CDR3 contains 14 residues. Full variable domain (missing parts from reference TRBV5-6 and TRBJ1-1): DAGVTQSPTHLIKTRGQQVTLRCSPKSGHDTVSWYQQALGQGPQFIFQYYEEEERQRGNFPDRFSGHQFPNYSSELNVNALLLGDSALYLCASSLQTGSTEAFFGQGTRLTVV.